A single sample is the source of the 30 T cell receptor beta chains below, sequenced in a study of blood T cell repertoires in COVID-19 (dated by TCRdb to 2018 to 2020). The library was produced with the immunoSEQ multiplex PCR assay. TCRdb provides this immuneACCESS table in a form limited to in-frame rearrangements. Some clones are lacking; in checked studies, under half of them reflect an unresolved V gene, and why the rest are absent is not known. The sample table holds 200,000 to 250,000 clones, of which roughly 84% were seen once. The biggest ten clones account for about 3.8% of the sample. Source material: peripheral blood. Receptors originate from a woman older than 75 with acute or convalescent COVID-19.

J is TRBJ1-1 and V is TRBV5-5, with a possible D match to TRBD1 (5 bases). The CDR3 consists of 13 residues. Germline V gene sequence: CDR1 SGHKS, CDR2 YYEKEE (reference sequence). V was clipped by 3 bases and J by 1 base, with 7 bases between them. CDR3 protein: CASSSTGNTEAFF. CDR3 bases: TGTGCCAGCAGCTCCACAGGGAACACTGAAGCTTTCTTT.

The V call is TRBV5-1, the J call TRBJ2-6, with D possibly matching TRBD1 (5 bases). The CDR3 sequence is 15 residues long. CDR1 and CDR2 (germline): SGHRS, YFSETQ. The V gene lost 0 bases and the J gene lost 3 bases, with 7 bases spanning the gap. The CDR3 here is CASSLEGDGANVLTF. The CDR3 DNA reads as TGCGCCAGCAGCTTGGAAGGGGATGGGGCCAACGTCCTGACTTTC.

The chain recombines TRBV23-1 with TRBJ1-2, with D possibly TRBD1 on 5 matching bases. TRBV23-1 is placed among ORFs of uncertain function. The V end was cut by 4 bases, the J end by 8 bases, with 11 bases between. This CDR3 region has 12 residues. As DNA, the CDR3 is TGCGCCAGCAGTCCGCAGGGAGGGGGCTACACCTTC. It codes for CASSPQGGGYTF.

The V call is TRBV7-8, the J call TRBJ1-3, with D unresolved. The CDR3 contains 14 residues. CDR1 and CDR2 (germline): SGHVS, FQNEAQ. Trimming stripped 1 base from V and 4 bases from J, with 8 bases between. CDR3 DNA sequence: TGTGCCAGCAGCTTAGGCAGGTCCGGAAACACCATATATTTT. Encoded protein: CASSLGRSGNTIYF. Variable domain in full (rest from reference TRBV7-8 and TRBJ1-3): GAGVSQSPRYKVAKRGQDVALRCDPISGHVSLFWYQQALGQGPEFLTYFQNEAQLDKSGLPSDRFFAERPEGSVSTLKIQRTQQEDSAVYLCASSLGRSGNTIYFGEGSWLTVV.

This clone was seen only once. The rearrangement uses TRBV18 and TRBJ1-2; D may be TRBD1 (5 bases). CDR1 is KGHSH, CDR2 LQKENI, per germline. CDR3 length equals 14 residues. Trimming cost V 3 bases and J 4 bases, with 12 bases left between them. The CDR3 DNA follows: TGTGCCAGCTCACCCACGACAGAGACCTATGGCTACACCTTC. It is translated as CASSPTTETYGYTF.

This clone was seen just once. The V gene is TRBV5-6, the J gene TRBJ1-1; D not certain. Germline V gives CDR1 SGHDT, CDR2 YYEEEE. The CDR3 runs 15 residues. V was clipped by 0 bases and J by 0 bases, with 9 bases between them. The CDR3 region is CASSLDGRMNTEAFF. CDR3 coding DNA: TGTGCCAGCAGCTTGGATGGCAGAATGAACACTGAAGCTTTCTTT.

As for this clone: One junction end does not reproduce the germline sequence, and a read error may be involved. The V and J genes are TRBV7-7 and TRBJ2-1, with a tentative D call TRBD2 (5 bases). This CDR3 is built from 15 residues. Germline CDR1 and CDR2: SSHAT and FNYEAQ (reference sequence). The CDR3 DNA reads TGTGCTAGCAGCTTCTCGAGGGTATCCTACAATGAGCAGTTCTTC. Amino acids: CASSFSRVSYNEQFF.

V is TRBV3-1 (or the pseudogene TRBV3-2) and J is TRBJ2-5, with 8 bases fitting TRBD2. This CDR3 contains 17 residues. The V gene's germline CDR1 is LGHDT and CDR2 YNNKEL (reference sequence). The ends lost 2 bases at V and 3 bases at J; junction bases unmatched: 11. This CDR3 is CASSQWAGTRGKETQYF. CDR3 nucleotide sequence: TGTGCCAGCAGCCAATGGGCCGGGACTAGGGGAAAAGAGACCCAGTACTTC.

This clone showed up just a few times. The chain is built from TRBV3-1 (or the pseudogene TRBV3-2) and TRBJ1-1, with D tentatively TRBD1 (6 bases). This CDR3 spans 12 amino acids. Per germline, CDR1 LGHDT and CDR2 YNNKEL (reference sequence). With 0 bases removed from V and 11 bases from J, the gap between germline ends came to 10 bases. The CDR3 loop reads CASSQERGQAFF. The CDR3 nucleotides are TGTGCCAGCAGCCAAGAGCGGGGGCAGGCTTTCTTT.

On this clone: Other nucleotide sequences from this sample produce the same CDR3. The chain uses TRBV5-1 and TRBJ1-2; maybe TRBD1 (6 bases). The CDR3 has 13 residues. Trimming removed 2 bases from V and 4 bases from J, with 9 bases in between. The germline V gene encodes CDR1 SGHRS and CDR2 YFSETQ. The CDR3 region is CASSLGQSYGYTF. The CDR3, as DNA: TGCGCCAGCAGCTTAGGACAGAGCTATGGCTACACCTTC. Full variable domain (missing parts from reference TRBV5-1 and TRBJ1-2): KAGVTQTPRYLIKTRGQQVTLSCSPISGHRSVSWYQQTPGQGLQFLFEYFSETQRNKGNFPGRFSGRQFSNSRSEMNVSTLELGDSALYLCASSLGQSYGYTFGSGTRLTVV.

This clone was counted a few times. The chain employs TRBV6-6 and TRBJ2-2; TRBD1 might be the D (6 bases). Trimming removed 6 bases at V and 4 bases at J, with 12 bases between. CDR3 length equals 14 residues. The germline gives CDR1 MNHNY, CDR2 SVGAGI (reference sequence). The CDR3 coding sequence is TGTGCCAGCAGATTAGACAGGCTCACCGGGGAGCTGTTTTTT. Translation gives CASRLDRLTGELFF.

The genes are TRBV7-8 and TRBJ1-3, with D unclear. There are 15 residues in the CDR3. Germline CDR1 SGHVS, CDR2 FQNEAQ. V lost 5 bases and J lost 4, with 15 bases in between. CDR3 residues: CASSPTRPTGNTIYF. The CDR3 DNA reads TGTGCCAGCAGCCCCACTCGACCGACAGGAAACACCATATATTTT.

The V call is TRBV6-5, the J call TRBJ1-1; a possible D gene is TRBD1 (5 bases). V was trimmed by 7 bases and J by 1 base, leaving 13 bases between them. The CDR3 is 14 residues long. Germline CDR1 is MNHEY and CDR2 is SVGAGI. CDR3 residues: CASTPPGGNTEAFF. The CDR3 DNA reads TGTGCCAGCACCCCTCCGGGGGGGAACACTGAAGCTTTCTTT.

The chain uses TRBV5-4 and TRBJ2-1; 11 nucleotides line up with TRBD1. The V and J ends lost 3 bases and 7 bases, in that order; junction bases with no gene match: 6. CDR1 and CDR2 (germline): SGHNT, YYREEE (reference sequence). The CDR3 contains 15 residues. CDR3: CASSSRDRGLNEQFF. In DNA, the CDR3 is TGTGCCAGCAGCTCCCGGGACAGGGGGTTGAATGAGCAGTTCTTC.

The count of this clone is one. This sequence joins TRBV7-2 and TRBJ1-1, with D maybe TRBD1 (6 bases). Germline loops: CDR1 SGHTA, CDR2 FQGNSA. Between the trimmed V and J ends, which lost 1 base and 3 bases, there was a span of 9 bases. The CDR3 runs 14 residues. CDR3: CASSLGGGYTEAFF. The CDR3 DNA reads TGTGCCAGCAGCTTAGGGGGGGGCTACACTGAAGCTTTCTTT.

The genes are TRBV2 and TRBJ1-1; D is possibly TRBD1 (6 bases). This CDR3 is built from 12 residues. Trimming took off 8 bases at V and 1 base at J, with 8 bases between the two ends. Germline V CDR1 and CDR2: SNHLY, FYNNEI. CDR3 in DNA: TGTGCCAGCGGGACACCGAACACTGAAGCTTTCTTT. This sequence encodes CASGTPNTEAFF.

The chain couples TRBV5-6 to TRBJ2-3, with 8 bases matching TRBD2. CDR1 is SGHDT and CDR2 is YYEEEE in the germline V gene. The length of the CDR3 is 19 residues. J was trimmed by 2 bases and V by 0 bases; bases with no gene match: 14. CDR3 region: CASSLARGRGGSVTDTQYF. The CDR3 DNA reads TGTGCCAGCAGCTTGGCACGTGGTCGGGGGGGCAGTGTCACAGATACGCAGTATTTT.

This chain links TRBV5-6 with TRBJ1-2; D is unresolved. Trimming stripped 0 bases from V and 4 bases from J, with 10 bases between. Germline CDR1 and CDR2: SGHDT and YYEEEE. There are 14 residues in the CDR3. The chain's CDR3 is CASSLGESLYGYTF. CDR3 in DNA: TGTGCCAGCAGCTTGGGGGAGTCACTCTATGGCTACACCTTC.

This chain links TRBV6-5 with TRBJ1-2; D is unclear. The CDR3 sequence is 13 residues long. The V end lost 2 bases, the J end lost 2 bases, and 6 bases lay between the germline ends. CDR1 and CDR2 from the germline V gene are MNHEY and SVGAGI. CDR3 nucleotides: TGTGCCAGCAGTTACGGCGGGAACTATGGCTACACCTTC. Its protein is CASSYGGNYGYTF.

The V and J genes are TRBV19 and TRBJ2-1, with D possibly TRBD1 on 6 matching bases. V lost 4 bases and J lost 15, with 19 bases in between. The CDR3 is 13 amino acids. Germline CDR1 and CDR2: LNHDA and SQIVND (reference sequence). The CDR3 bases are TGTGCCAGTAGTAGCGACAGGAGGATCCAGCCGTTCTTC. As protein: CASSSDRRIQPFF.

The V and J genes are TRBV6-1 and TRBJ2-6; D is perhaps TRBD1 (5 bases). The CDR3 loop spans 14 amino acids. The germline CDR1 and CDR2 sequences are MNHNS and SASEGT. Trimming shortened V by 3 bases and J by 9 bases, and 12 bases separated the two germline ends. CDR3 residues: CASSETASGNVLTF. Written as DNA, the CDR3 is TGTGCCAGCAGTGAGACAGCCTCGGGCAACGTCCTGACTTTC.

This clone has a single count. The chain joins TRBV19 to TRBJ1-1; D gene ambiguous. Germline V gives CDR1 LNHDA, CDR2 SQIVND (reference sequence). The CDR3 has 14 amino acids. V was clipped by 4 bases and J by 4 bases, with 13 bases between them. The CDR3 here is CASSTSTGITEAFF. For the CDR3, the DNA is TGTGCCAGTAGTACTAGCACGGGGATCACTGAAGCTTTCTTT.

This rearrangement joins TRBV7-2 to TRBJ2-1; 14 bases are shared with TRBD2. Unmatched junction bases numbered 6, after V lost 6 bases and J lost 2 bases. The CDR3 has 17 residues. CDR1 and CDR2 from the germline V gene are SGHTA and FQGNSA. The CDR3 coding sequence is TGTGCCAGCAGGCCCACGACTAGCGGGGGGGCCTACAATGAGCAGTTCTTC. It codes for CASRPTTSGGAYNEQFF.

The genes are TRBV11-3 and TRBJ1-2; D not certain. From germline, CDR1 is SGHNT and CDR2 YENEEA. V shed 5 bases and J shed 2 bases, with 6 bases lying between them. The CDR3 consists of 12 residues. The CDR3: CASSVLNYGYTF. As DNA, the CDR3 is TGTGCCAGCAGCGTTTTAAACTATGGCTACACCTTC.

The chain joins TRBV2 to TRBJ1-2; a weak D match, TRBD1 (6 bases). This CDR3 region has 15 residues. V lost 4 bases, J lost 4 bases, and 16 bases lay in between. Per germline, CDR1 SNHLY and CDR2 FYNNEI. The CDR3 reads CASSVDRLITYGYTF. CDR3 in DNA: TGTGCCAGCAGTGTTGACAGGCTTATTACCTATGGCTACACCTTC.

The rearrangement uses TRBV5-5 and TRBJ1-6; D is perhaps TRBD1 (5 bases). V dropped 0 bases and J dropped 8 bases, with 9 bases sitting between them. The CDR3 is 14 residues long. Per germline, CDR1 SGHKS and CDR2 YYEKEE (reference sequence). The CDR3 sequence: CASSLVGEDSPLHF. DNA for the CDR3: TGTGCCAGCAGCTTGGTGGGGGAGGATTCACCCCTCCACTTT.

This chain joins TRBV3-1 (or the pseudogene TRBV3-2) and TRBJ1-1; 8 bases match TRBD1. The CDR3 is 17 amino acids. V dropped 1 base and J dropped 4; count of bases not matched to a gene: 11. CDR1 and CDR2 from the germline V gene are LGHDT and YNNKEL (reference sequence). CDR3 coding DNA: TGTGCCAGCAGCCAAGGTGAATCAGGGGGCCTAGGCACTGAAGCTTTCTTT. It codes for CASSQGESGGLGTEAFF.

V and J are TRBV3-1 (or the pseudogene TRBV3-2) and TRBJ2-5; maybe TRBD2 (7 bases). Trimming left V 5 bases short and J 5 bases short, with 21 bases between. This CDR3 has 16 amino acids. CDR1 and CDR2 from the germline V gene are LGHDT and YNNKEL (reference sequence). The CDR3 loop reads CASSSRTGGPRETQYF. The CDR3 region has the DNA TGTGCCAGCAGCTCACGAACGGGGGGCCCCCGGGAGACCCAGTACTTC.

Regarding this clone: This CDR3 is also generated by other DNA sequences in the sample. CDR3 residues: CASSLALAGGQETQYF. The CDR3 DNA reads TGTGCCAGCAGCTTAGCACTAGCGGGGGGGCAAGAGACCCAGTACTTC. V is TRBV7-2 and J is TRBJ2-5; TRBD2 aligns across 13 bases. With V trimmed by 0 bases and J by 2 bases, 0 bases remained unmatched. The germline V gene has CDR1 SGHTA and CDR2 FQGNSA. The CDR3 has 16 residues.

The chain has TRBV7-9 and TRBJ2-1; possible D gene TRBD2, 7 bases. Trimming shortened V by 5 bases and J by 6 bases, and 11 bases separated the two germline ends. The V gene's germline CDR1 is SEHNR and CDR2 FQNEAQ (reference sequence). This CDR3 comprises 13 residues. The CDR3 spells CASSPRGGNEQFF. Here the CDR3 DNA reads TGTGCCAGCAGCCCTAGGGGGGGCAATGAGCAGTTCTTC. Full variable domain (missing parts from reference TRBV7-9 and TRBJ2-1): DTGVSQNPRHKITKRGQNVTFRCDPISEHNRLYWYRQTLGQGPEFLTYFQNEAQLEKSRLLSDRFSAERPKGSFSTLEIQRTEQGDSAMYLCASSPRGGNEQFFGPGTRLTVL.